The 4 T cell receptor beta chains below come from one sample, sequenced in a study of T cell responses to AZD1222 COVID-19 vaccine. Clones were read by immunoSEQ multiplex PCR, and TCRdb kept only the in-frame ones, dropping some. The sample contains nearly 110,000 clones, around 90% of which appear only once. Sample: peripheral blood, taken on day 0 of AZD1222 vaccination. The receptors come from an adult in good health.

The chain carries TRBV5-4 and TRBJ1-6, with 10 positions matching TRBD1. The CDR3 is made up of 15 amino acids. CDR1 is SGHNT and CDR2 is YYREEE in the germline V gene (reference sequence). Unmatched junction bases numbered 4, after V lost 5 bases and J lost 5 bases. CDR3 loop: CASRTGTGDNSPLHF. In DNA, the CDR3 is TGTGCCAGCAGAACCGGGACAGGGGATAATTCACCCCTCCACTTT.

The J gene is TRBJ1-2, the V gene TRBV6-5; the D is unclear. The CDR3 extends over 13 amino acids. V was trimmed by 4 bases and J by 6 bases, leaving 12 bases between them. Per the germline V gene, CDR1 is MNHEY and CDR2 is SVGAGI. CDR3: CASSWRGWNGYTF. DNA of the CDR3: TGTGCCAGCAGTTGGCGGGGATGGAATGGCTACACCTTC.

This clone occurred a few times. The rearrangement links TRBV9 to TRBJ2-7; perhaps D is TRBD1 or TRBD2 (5 bases each). Germline CDR1 reads SGDLS; CDR2 reads YYNGEE. The CDR3 is made up of 15 amino acids. The V end lost 2 bases, the J end lost 5 bases, and 17 bases lay between the germline ends. The CDR3 loop reads CASSVGTLGSNEQYF. The CDR3 DNA follows: TGTGCCAGCAGCGTGGGGACCTTGGGGTCTAACGAGCAGTACTTC.

The rearrangement uses TRBV12-3 or TRBV12-4 and TRBJ2-7; 8 bases match TRBD1. Trimming took 3 bases from V and 3 from J; bases not matched to a gene: 1. The CDR3 length is 13 residues. The CDR3 reads CASSFGQGYEQYF. The CDR3 DNA sequence: TGTGCCAGCAGTTTCGGACAGGGCTACGAGCAGTACTTC.